These T cell receptor beta chains were read from a single sample in a study of control samples from healthy donors and cancer patients. This table comes from immunoSEQ multiplex PCR, and its TCRdb copy is limited to in-frame clones, with some not included. Of approximately 93,000 clones detected, roughly nine tenths appear once; the ten largest clones hold over 8.5%. The sequencing input was PBMCs. These receptors came from a woman between 50 and 59 years old with colorectal cancer. CDR3s include the opening cysteine and the closing phenylalanine or tryptophan. A D gene is named only where the DNA matches it firmly. A row's size may be missing; if present it is once, few, many or a size class.

>-|TRBV6-5|TRBJ2-5|-
TGTGCCAGCAGTTATAGCAATATCCAAGAGACCCAGTACTTC
CASSYSNIQETQYF
>-|TRBV24-1|TRBJ2-6|-
TGTGCCACCAGTGACCCCTCTGGGGCCAACGTCCTGACTTTC
CATSDPSGANVLTF
>-|TRBV2|TRBJ1-1|-
TGTGCCAGCAGCGCCTGGAAGGAGAGCTCTGAAGCTTTCTTT
CASSAWKESSEAFF
>TRBD1|TRBV4-1|TRBJ1-1|-
TGCGCCAGCAGCCGCCCGACAGGGGCGAACACTGAAGCCTTCTTT
CASSRPTGANTEAFF
>-|TRBV24-1|TRBJ1-5|-
TGTGCCACCGGACCGGGACGGATTAGCAATCAGCCCCAGCATTTT
CATGPGRISNQPQHF
>-|TRBV4-2|TRBJ2-5|-
TGTGCCAGCAGCCAAGAAGAACAATCCAGAGAGACCCAGTACTTC
CASSQEEQSRETQYF
>-|TRBV7-8|TRBJ1-1|-
TGTGCCAGCAGCCTCGGGGAGGTTTCAGCTTTCTTT
CASSLGEVSAFF
>-|TRBV15|TRBJ1-2|-
TGTGCCACCAGCAGAGATTTCGTCTCTCGGGGTGACTATGGCTACACCTTC
CATSRDFVSRGDYGYTF
>-|TRBV24-1|TRBJ1-6|-
TGTGCCACCCAGTACAGGGAAAATTCACCCCTCCACTTT
CATQYRENSPLHF
>TRBD2|TRBV18|TRBJ2-3|-
TGTGCCAGCTCACCCCTAGATAGCGGGGGCCGTGGGGCAGATACGCAGTATTTT
CASSPLDSGGRGADTQYF
>-|TRBV21-1|TRBJ2-2|-
TGTGCCAGCACTCACCAAAACAGGGAGGGGAACACCGGGGAGCTGTTTTTT
CASTHQNREGNTGELFF
>-|TRBV6-2/TRBV6-3|TRBJ1-6|few
TGTGCCAGCAGTTTACAGACCGGGGTTCGGTCACCCCTCCACTTT
CASSLQTGVRSPLHF
>-|TRBV6-6|TRBJ1-2|-
TGTGCCAGCAGTGTAGGGATCCAGCCCTATGGCTACACCTTC
CASSVGIQPYGYTF
>TRBD1|TRBV5-1|TRBJ2-3|-
TGCGCCAGCAGCTTTTCAGGACAGGGGGGAGATACGCAGTATTTT
CASSFSGQGGDTQYF
>TRBD1|TRBV4-3|TRBJ1-6|few
TGCGCCAGCAGCCAGGCTCGGGACAGGGGAAATTCACCCCTCCACTTT
CASSQARDRGNSPLHF
>-|TRBV6-2/TRBV6-3|TRBJ1-2|-
TGTGCCAGCAGTTATGGTAACTATGGCTACACCTTC
CASSYGNYGYTF
>TRBD1|TRBV4-1|TRBJ1-6|once
TGCGCCAGCAGCCGCACAGGGGAAGGGAATTCACCCCTCCACTTT
CASSRTGEGNSPLHF
>-|TRBV7-8|TRBJ1-2|-
TGTGCCAGCAGCCGAGGGGTCCCTAACTATGGCTACACCTTC
CASSRGVPNYGYTF
>-|TRBV7-8|TRBJ1-1|-
TGTGCCAGCAGCCGCGGTGAGGGGCGTGAGACTGAAGCTTTCTTT
CASSRGEGRETEAFF
>TRBD1|TRBV7-8|TRBJ1-4|-
TGTGCCAGCAGCTTGGAGAACAGGGGGTTTGGTGAAAAACTGTTTTTT
CASSLENRGFGEKLFF
>-|TRBV27|TRBJ1-1|-
TGTGCCAGCAGTAGAGGGGGATTGAACACTGAAGCTTTCTTT
CASSRGGLNTEAFF
>TRBD1|TRBV5-1|TRBJ1-3|many
TGCGCCAGCAGCCCCCGGACAGGGCAGGCCGGAAACACCATATATTTT
CASSPRTGQAGNTIYF
>-|TRBV28|TRBJ1-2|-
TGTGCCAGCAGTTTATCGTCTGGTAACTATGGCTACACCTTC
CASSLSSGNYGYTF
>-|TRBV7-2|TRBJ1-2|few
TGTGCCAGCAGCTTGGCAGCTAACTATGGCTACACCTTC
CASSLAANYGYTF
>-|TRBV6-5|TRBJ1-1|-
TGTGCCAGCAGTTACGCCGGGACTCCGAACACTGAAGCTTTCTTT
CASSYAGTPNTEAFF
>-|TRBV23-1|TRBJ2-2|-
TGCGCCAGCAGTCATCATAGCGAATTCACCGGGGAGCTGTTTTTT
CASSHHSEFTGELFF